The present T cell receptor beta chain was sequenced within a study of control samples from healthy donors and cancer patients. This CDR3 comprises 15 residues. V lost 2 bases, J lost 0 bases, and 11 bases lay in between. Looked up from germline, CDR1 is SGHDT and CDR2 is YYEEEE. Some clones are missing from TCRdb's copy, which holds only in-frame ones; the method was immunoSEQ multiplex PCR. This sample carries 60,000 to 75,000 clones, 70% to 90% of them seen once, and the ten largest clones take approximately 5%. Sequencing was carried out using blood. The chain couples TRBV5-6 to TRBJ1-2; D is possibly TRBD1 (6 bases). This TCR was recovered from a man aged 40-49 years in good health. CDR3: CASSFMGGPNYGYTF. DNA for the CDR3: TGTGCCAGCAGCTTCATGGGGGGCCCTAACTATGGCTACACCTTC.